These T cell receptor beta chains were read from a single sample in a study of Ad26.COV2.S vaccination and SARS-CoV-2 variants. TCRdb keeps only in-frame clones here, not all; method: immunoSEQ multiplex PCR. The sample holds over 400,000 clones; roughly 88% are singletons and the top ten take about 4.4%. The sequencing used peripheral blood, collected in a trial of Ad26.COV2.S vaccine versus placebo. Source of these receptors: a person aged 18-60 years who received the Ad26.COV2.S COVID-19 vaccine or a placebo. Both conserved end residues are part of each CDR3. D genes are given only for firm matches. Expanded clones are given a class, and other clones once, few, many or no size at all.

v_gene: TRBV23-1
d_gene: TRBD2
j_gene: TRBJ2-7
abundance: NA
CDR3aa: CASRYRPGGSSTYEQYF
CDR3nt: TGCGCCAGCCGCTACAGGCCCGGGGGGAGCAGCACCTACGAGCAGTACTTC

v_gene: TRBV4-2
d_gene: TRBD2
j_gene: TRBJ2-7
abundance: NA
CDR3aa: CASSPPRLAANYEQYF
CDR3nt: TGTGCCAGCAGCCCTCCCCGACTAGCGGCTAACTACGAGCAGTACTTC

v_gene: TRBV28
d_gene: NA
j_gene: TRBJ2-2
abundance: NA
CDR3aa: CASSPRTILGELFF
CDR3nt: TGTGCCAGCAGTCCCCGGACTATCTTGGGGGAGCTGTTTTTT

v_gene: TRBV6-2/TRBV6-3
d_gene: NA
j_gene: TRBJ2-3
abundance: NA
CDR3aa: CASSPSADTQYF
CDR3nt: TGTGCCAGCAGTCCGTCGGCAGATACGCAGTATTTT

v_gene: TRBV5-5
d_gene: TRBD1
j_gene: TRBJ2-6
abundance: NA
CDR3aa: CASSSDRGSGANVLTF
CDR3nt: TGTGCCAGCAGCTCGGACAGGGGCTCTGGGGCCAACGTCCTGACTTTC

v_gene: TRBV12-5
d_gene: NA
j_gene: TRBJ2-5
abundance: NA
CDR3aa: CARRGVGQFVCQETQYF
CDR3nt: TGTGCTAGGCGAGGCGTAGGACAGTTTGTATGCCAAGAGACCCAGTACTTC

v_gene: TRBV5-1
d_gene: TRBD2
j_gene: TRBJ2-1
abundance: NA
CDR3aa: CASSSAKYRATSGHEQFF
CDR3nt: TGCGCCAGCAGCTCTGCTAAATACCGGGCGACTAGCGGCCATGAGCAGTTCTTC

v_gene: TRBV14
d_gene: TRBD1
j_gene: TRBJ1-4
abundance: once
CDR3aa: CASSLLRGPDEKLFF
CDR3nt: TGTGCCAGCAGCCTACTAAGGGGGCCGGATGAAAAACTGTTTTTT

v_gene: TRBV9
d_gene: NA
j_gene: TRBJ2-5
abundance: NA
CDR3aa: CASSSSRGGETQYF
CDR3nt: TGTGCCAGCAGCTCCTCCAGGGGGGGAGAGACCCAGTACTTC

v_gene: TRBV5-5
d_gene: TRBD2
j_gene: TRBJ2-1
abundance: NA
CDR3aa: CASSLGVGTSGYNEQFF
CDR3nt: TGTGCCAGCAGCTTGGGTGTCGGGACTAGCGGTTACAATGAGCAGTTCTTC

v_gene: TRBV27
d_gene: NA
j_gene: TRBJ1-3
abundance: NA
CDR3aa: CASSLSGRVGNTIYF
CDR3nt: TGTGCCAGCAGTTTATCGGGCAGGGTTGGAAACACCATATATTTT

v_gene: TRBV7-9
d_gene: TRBD2
j_gene: TRBJ2-2
abundance: NA
CDR3aa: CASSRILAGATGELFF
CDR3nt: TGTGCCAGCAGCCGAATACTAGCGGGAGCTACCGGGGAGCTGTTTTTT

v_gene: TRBV27
d_gene: TRBD2
j_gene: TRBJ2-1
abundance: NA
CDR3aa: CASSSPASGMPYEQFF
CDR3nt: TGTGCCAGCAGTTCCCCCGCTAGCGGGATGCCATATGAGCAGTTCTTC

v_gene: TRBV5-5
d_gene: NA
j_gene: TRBJ2-2
abundance: NA
CDR3aa: CASSFAGGSNTGELFF
CDR3nt: TGTGCCAGCAGCTTTGCTGGCGGTTCGAACACCGGGGAGCTGTTTTTT

v_gene: TRBV14
d_gene: TRBD1
j_gene: TRBJ2-7
abundance: NA
CDR3aa: CASSLPGQGLDEQYF
CDR3nt: TGTGCCAGCAGCCTTCCGGGACAGGGGTTAGACGAGCAGTACTTC

v_gene: TRBV29-1
d_gene: TRBD2
j_gene: TRBJ2-5
abundance: NA
CDR3aa: CSVTETSGRWETQYF
CDR3nt: TGCAGCGTTACAGAGACTAGCGGGAGGTGGGAGACCCAGTACTTC

v_gene: TRBV19
d_gene: NA
j_gene: TRBJ2-7
abundance: NA
CDR3aa: CASGGGQRYEQYF
CDR3nt: TGTGCCAGTGGGGGGGGACAGCGCTACGAGCAGTACTTC

v_gene: TRBV28
d_gene: TRBD1
j_gene: TRBJ2-7
abundance: few
CDR3aa: CASSRDRAYEQYF
CDR3nt: TGTGCCAGCAGCCGGGACAGAGCCTACGAGCAGTACTTC

v_gene: TRBV5-3
d_gene: NA
j_gene: TRBJ2-3
abundance: NA
CDR3aa: CARSMKTSTDTQYF
CDR3nt: TGTGCCAGAAGCATGAAGACTAGCACAGATACGCAGTATTTT

v_gene: TRBV5-8
d_gene: TRBD1
j_gene: TRBJ2-3
abundance: NA
CDR3aa: CASSLAQGQGTDTQYF
CDR3nt: TGTGCCAGCAGCTTGGCCCAGGGACAGGGAACAGATACGCAGTATTTT

v_gene: TRBV29-1
d_gene: NA
j_gene: TRBJ1-1
abundance: NA
CDR3aa: CSVEKAFF
CDR3nt: TGCAGCGTTGAAAAAGCTTTCTTT

v_gene: TRBV5-1
d_gene: TRBD1
j_gene: TRBJ2-3
abundance: NA
CDR3aa: CASSTGQGSTDTQYF
CDR3nt: TGCGCCAGCAGCACAGGACAGGGTAGCACAGATACGCAGTATTTT

v_gene: TRBV11-2
d_gene: TRBD2
j_gene: TRBJ2-2
abundance: NA
CDR3aa: CASSFGLAVNTGELFF
CDR3nt: TGTGCCAGCAGCTTCGGGCTAGCGGTGAACACCGGGGAGCTGTTTTTT

v_gene: TRBV13
d_gene: NA
j_gene: TRBJ2-3
abundance: NA
CDR3aa: CASTSPTTDTQYF
CDR3nt: TGTGCCAGCACGTCCCCGACCACAGATACGCAGTATTTT

v_gene: TRBV6-6
d_gene: NA
j_gene: TRBJ2-7
abundance: NA
CDR3aa: CASSSTVDEQYF
CDR3nt: TGTGCCAGCAGCTCTACAGTAGATGAGCAGTACTTC

v_gene: TRBV3-1/TRBV3-2
d_gene: TRBD2
j_gene: TRBJ2-3
abundance: NA
CDR3aa: CASTERGRDTDTQYF
CDR3nt: TGTGCCAGCACCGAGCGGGGCAGGGACACAGATACGCAGTATTTT

v_gene: TRBV19
d_gene: NA
j_gene: TRBJ2-1
abundance: NA
CDR3aa: CASGVQHQSYNEQFF
CDR3nt: TGTGCCAGTGGAGTCCAGCACCAATCCTACAATGAGCAGTTCTTC

v_gene: TRBV5-1
d_gene: NA
j_gene: TRBJ2-5
abundance: NA
CDR3aa: CASSPTGTELSTQYF
CDR3nt: TGCGCCAGCAGCCCCACCGGGACCGAGCTATCGACCCAGTACTTC

v_gene: TRBV15
d_gene: NA
j_gene: TRBJ1-2
abundance: NA
CDR3aa: CATSTWGAIGYTF
CDR3nt: TGTGCCACCAGCACCTGGGGGGCAATTGGCTACACCTTC

v_gene: TRBV7-2
d_gene: NA
j_gene: TRBJ2-1
abundance: NA
CDR3aa: CASSLVLEERGQFF
CDR3nt: TGTGCCAGCAGCTTAGTATTGGAAGAACGGGGGCAGTTCTTC

v_gene: TRBV2
d_gene: TRBD1
j_gene: TRBJ1-6
abundance: NA
CDR3aa: CASSGRTGNTYNSPLHF
CDR3nt: TGTGCCAGCAGTGGGCGGACAGGGAATACCTATAATTCACCCCTCCACTTT

v_gene: TRBV7-9
d_gene: NA
j_gene: TRBJ2-3
abundance: NA
CDR3aa: CASSSSTDTQYF
CDR3nt: TGTGCCAGCAGCTCTAGCACAGATACGCAGTATTTT

v_gene: TRBV28
d_gene: TRBD2
j_gene: TRBJ2-5
abundance: NA
CDR3aa: CASSSSLAGGPETQYF
CDR3nt: TGTGCCAGCAGTTCCTCACTAGCGGGAGGGCCCGAGACCCAGTACTTC

v_gene: TRBV18
d_gene: TRBD2
j_gene: TRBJ2-7
abundance: NA
CDR3aa: CASSLGGTFFYEQYF
CDR3nt: TGTGCCAGCTCCCTCGGGGGGACTTTCTTCTACGAGCAGTACTTC

v_gene: TRBV25-1
d_gene: NA
j_gene: TRBJ2-1
abundance: NA
CDR3aa: CASSGRGPHLYNEQFF
CDR3nt: TGTGCCAGCAGTGGCCGGGGGCCTCATCTGTACAATGAGCAGTTCTTC

v_gene: TRBV20-1
d_gene: NA
j_gene: TRBJ2-7
abundance: NA
CDR3aa: CSAREAGVF
CDR3nt: TGCAGTGCTAGGGAAGCGGGCGTCTTC

v_gene: TRBV4-3
d_gene: TRBD1
j_gene: TRBJ2-3
abundance: NA
CDR3aa: CASSSDRGPDTQYF
CDR3nt: TGCGCCAGCAGCTCCGACAGGGGACCAGATACGCAGTATTTT

v_gene: TRBV6-1
d_gene: NA
j_gene: TRBJ1-6
abundance: NA
CDR3aa: CASSERVGVVSPLHF
CDR3nt: TGTGCCAGCAGTGAGAGAGTCGGGGTAGTTTCCCCCCTCCACTTT

v_gene: TRBV5-5
d_gene: TRBD1
j_gene: TRBJ1-4
abundance: NA
CDR3aa: CASSWGDRGNEKLFF
CDR3nt: TGCGCCAGCAGCTGGGGGGACAGGGGGAATGAAAAACTGTTTTTT

v_gene: TRBV15
d_gene: TRBD2
j_gene: TRBJ2-3
abundance: NA
CDR3aa: CATSRRTSGHTDTQYF
CDR3nt: TGTGCCACCAGCAGAAGGACTAGCGGTCACACAGATACGCAGTATTTT

v_gene: TRBV7-9
d_gene: NA
j_gene: TRBJ1-2
abundance: NA
CDR3aa: CASSLDNVFHF
CDR3nt: TGTGCCAGCAGCCTAGACAACGTTTTCCACTTC

v_gene: TRBV27
d_gene: TRBD2
j_gene: TRBJ2-3
abundance: once
CDR3aa: CASSGGLAGFTDTQYF
CDR3nt: TGTGCCAGCAGTGGGGGACTAGCGGGGTTCACAGATACGCAGTATTTT

v_gene: TRBV5-1
d_gene: TRBD1
j_gene: TRBJ2-7
abundance: few
CDR3aa: CASSFATGGNEQYF
CDR3nt: TGCGCCAGCAGCTTCGCGACAGGGGGGAACGAGCAGTACTTC

v_gene: TRBV5-4
d_gene: NA
j_gene: TRBJ2-1
abundance: NA
CDR3aa: CASSLSTDKARFF
CDR3nt: TGTGCCAGCAGCTTGTCGACGGACAAAGCCAGGTTCTTC

v_gene: TRBV18
d_gene: NA
j_gene: TRBJ2-1
abundance: once
CDR3aa: CASSPRTGASGDNEQFF
CDR3nt: TGTGCCAGCTCACCCAGGACAGGGGCTAGCGGGGACAATGAGCAGTTCTTC

v_gene: TRBV28
d_gene: NA
j_gene: TRBJ2-5
abundance: NA
CDR3aa: CASLSLSSGRGKETQYF
CDR3nt: TGTGCCAGCCTTTCCTTAAGTTCGGGGAGGGGGAAAGAGACCCAGTACTTC

v_gene: TRBV30
d_gene: TRBD2
j_gene: TRBJ2-1
abundance: NA
CDR3aa: CAWSVLGGSMDEQFF
CDR3nt: TGTGCCTGGAGTGTTTTGGGCGGGAGTATGGATGAGCAGTTCTTC

v_gene: TRBV7-9
d_gene: TRBD2
j_gene: TRBJ2-3
abundance: NA
CDR3aa: CASARLAGGASDTQYF
CDR3nt: TGTGCCTCGGCGAGACTAGCGGGAGGGGCGTCAGATACGCAGTATTTT

v_gene: TRBV5-1
d_gene: NA
j_gene: TRBJ2-3
abundance: NA
CDR3aa: CASSLGNTDTQYF
CDR3nt: TGCGCCAGCAGCTTGGGGAACACAGATACGCAGTATTTT

v_gene: TRBV28
d_gene: NA
j_gene: TRBJ2-7
abundance: once
CDR3aa: CASSSRATYEQYF
CDR3nt: TGTGCCAGCAGTTCCAGGGCCACCTACGAGCAGTACTTC

v_gene: TRBV14
d_gene: NA
j_gene: TRBJ1-1
abundance: NA
CDR3aa: CASSQLSGVGVRAFF
CDR3nt: TGTGCCAGCAGCCAACTAAGTGGGGTCGGGGTGCGAGCTTTCTTT

v_gene: TRBV10-2
d_gene: TRBD1
j_gene: TRBJ1-2
abundance: NA
CDR3aa: CASATGTGWNGYTF
CDR3nt: TGCGCCAGCGCTACCGGGACAGGGTGGAATGGCTACACCTTC

v_gene: TRBV4-2
d_gene: TRBD2
j_gene: TRBJ2-3
abundance: few
CDR3aa: CASSPSGGGTDTQYF
CDR3nt: TGTGCCAGCAGCCCTAGCGGGGGTGGGACAGATACGCAGTATTTT

v_gene: TRBV2
d_gene: NA
j_gene: TRBJ2-2
abundance: NA
CDR3aa: CASSGQGSGELFF
CDR3nt: TGTGCCAGCAGTGGTCAGGGATCCGGGGAGCTGTTTTTT